This T cell receptor beta chain was observed in a study of regulatory T cells in long-lasting Graves disease. Study summary: Graves' patients, newly diagnosed, had taken antithyroid drugs under 3 months.

This clonotype was recorded a few times. Time point meaning: newly diagnosed GD, antithyroid drugs for less than 3 months. Construction of the TCR library relied on RNA isolated from PBMCs. HTBI primers from iRepertoire and Arm-PCR of CDR3 regions yielded the TCR beta libraries. From the multiplex PCR reads, TCRdb called clonotypes with MiXCR, one entry per CDR3 protein. The sample records 300,000 to 400,000 distinct CDR3 sequences, 16% being singletons. These sequences were also reported in another study, on T cells in Graves' hyperthyroidism and ophthalmopathy. That report notes: Researchers defined stable Graves' hyperthyroidism as no ophthalmopathy progression within 18 months. Ophthalmopathy was separated from stable hyperthyroidism by a 13 V-J model.

The origin of this receptor is a man aged 35-49 years with Graves disease. The sequencing used peripheral blood mononuclear cells (PBMCs), collected at new diagnosis, from a patient treated with antithyroid drugs.

CDR3 DNA sequence: TGTGCCAGCAGCCGGGGTTTTCAGTTGGACACTGAAGCTTTCTTT. It translates to CASSRGFQLDTEAFF. The chain recombines TRBV5-6 with TRBJ1-1; unclear D gene. The germline V and J ends were trimmed by 4 bases and 3 bases, with 16 bases remaining between them. Germline assignment: CDR1 SGHDT and CDR2 YYEEEE. This CDR3 region has 15 residues.